This TCR beta chain comes out of a study of blood T cells in healthy people across ages. Whole-study findings and limits: Considered underestimates were the diversity estimates obtained from one million T cells.

There were at least 5.5 micrograms of total RNA extracted from every sample. Primed by a sample-barcoded 5' primer and a J-beta primer mix, a second PCR proceeded for 7 to 11 cycles. Each cDNA was tagged by a template-switch adaptor containing 12 random nucleotides. Researchers report that each sample yielded at least 2.5 million CDR3-containing paired-end reads. TCRdb independently ran MiXCR on the 5' RACE reads; one entry per CDR3 protein. The table has about 1.4 million distinct CDR3 sequences, almost 60% seen once. This CDR3 is built from 21 residues. V lost 4 bases to trimming and J lost 3 bases; unmatched junction nucleotides: 25. About this clonotype itself: Its specificity is not known.

This receptor was taken from a young man in good health. Sequencing was carried out using blood. V usage is TRBV12-3 or TRBV12-4 and J usage is TRBJ2-7, with TRBD2 matching 9 bases. CDR3 sequence (DNA): TGTGCCAGCAGTTGGGGTACAGGGGAGTTTTTAGCGGGAGCTGAGCTCTACGAGCAGTACTTC. It translates to CASSWGTGEFLAGAELYEQYF.